This T cell receptor (beta chain) stems from a study of T cell responses to AZD1222 COVID-19 vaccine. Study-wide results and caveats: Reportedly, nearly half of unique spike TCRs recognized epitopes outside B.1.351/B.1.1.7 mutations. After the peak T cell response, and only then, were repertoires sampled. Mapped onto spike, vaccine-associated CD4 TCRs spanned it and were dominant at 160-218 and 743-854.

V was shortened by 2 bases and J by 4 bases, with 9 bases between the two germline ends. CDR1 and CDR2 (germline): SGHAT, FQNNGV. CDR3 length: 14 residues. Profiling relied on immunoSEQ multiplex PCR, and the TCRdb table lists in-frame clones only, not all of them. There are about 140,000 clones in the sample; around 93% occur only once, and 3.6% lies in the top ten. Comment on this clone: The antigen is unknown.

The source was peripheral blood, collected 28 days after the second AZD1222 dose. This clonotype originated in an adult who received the AZD1222 COVID-19 vaccine. The V gene is TRBV11-2, the J gene TRBJ1-5; D gene ambiguous. CDR3 bases: TGTGCCAGCAGCTTAACCTCAAGTAATCAGCCCCAGCATTTT. Translating gives CASSLTSSNQPQHF.